This record concerns one T cell receptor (beta chain) sequence. The antigen it recognizes is unknown. Base qualities are not provided; no much larger clone lies one nucleotide away. The sample is drawn from a study of PD-L1 blockade in urothelial cancer (dated by TCRdb to 2016 to 2017). For the wider study: Therapy was started in the mid-2010s for all patients, and atezolizumab 1,200 mg was administered intravenously every 3 weeks. About nine tenths of the roughly 29 patients were males with bladder-origin urothelial cancer, and about 60% of the roughly 29 reported a prior smoking history. Patients had an ECOG performance status of 0 or 1 and had received between 0 and 3 prior chemotherapy regimens. Blood samples were analyzed 3 weeks after the start of treatment (second dose) and 6 weeks after the start of treatment. Blood samples gave median yields of around 150,000 T cells and tens of thousands of unique TCRs, along with a median clonality of about 0.084. The study was an exploratory multi-omic analysis of somatic, immune and clinical correlates of response to PD-L1 blockade with atezolizumab in urothelial cancer. TCR sequencing covered pretreatment tumor samples and matched, serially collected peripheral blood taken before and after atezolizumab treatment. Durable clinical benefit meant progression-free survival longer than 6 months, and TCR features were also tested against progression-free and overall survival. Whole exome sequencing and RNA sequencing of pretreatment tumors were performed alongside TCR sequencing in the same patients. Roughly 9 patients reached durable clinical benefit, while 15 to 25 patients did not. Just over 28 patients had pretreatment blood TCR-seq, roughly 25 had at least one posttreatment blood collection, and roughly 25 had tumor TCR-seq.

The cohort included 29 patients with locally advanced or metastatic urothelial carcinoma who were treated at Memorial Sloan Kettering on a trial protocol. Peripheral blood mononuclear cells were collected from each patient pretreatment and during treatment, giving between 1 and 8 total time points per patient. The Qiagen DNeasy Blood extraction kit was used to purify genomic DNA from total PBMCs and from tumor samples. PBMCs were collected pretreatment and during treatment, and were isolated and stored as previously described. Synthetic TCR analog templates were spiked into each PCR to estimate absolute template abundance from read counts. TCRbeta CDR3 regions were amplified from genomic DNA with bias-controlled V and J gene primers using the immunoSEQ assay. Rearranged TCRbeta segments were sequenced at approximately 20X coverage. For the original study's pipeline: Clustering was used to correct sequencing errors, and CDR3s were annotated against IMGT so that V, D and J genes could be assigned. Downstream analyses used only productive TCRbeta rearrangements, leaving out any out-of-frame or stop-codon sequences. Clonality was calculated as one minus the Shannon entropy normalized by the log of the number of unique productive sequences. Fisher's exact test with Benjamini-Hochberg correction, using a cutoff of adjusted p below 0.01, was how clones that differed between time points or between blood and tumor were identified. Imported from immuneACCESS, the table was reduced by TCRdb to in-frame sequences with V and J called. These copies leave out some clones; in studies compared against another copy, an unresolved V gene accounts for under half, and the cause of the remainder is not known. V and J calls and clone size are as listed in that table; D and trimming were resolved from the DNA. The sample includes around 70,000 clones, with approximately 81% observed a single time. Clones ranked in the top ten supply roughly 4.8% of the sample.

Study-level results and caveats: Greater expansion of tumor-associated TCR clones in peripheral blood 3 weeks after the start of treatment was observed in patients with durable benefit (n ≈ 20, p = 0.022). Because the sample size was small (n ≈ 29) and many exploratory analyses were performed, the results are intended to be hypothesis-generating. A pretreatment peripheral blood TCR clonality below the median was linked to improved progression-free and overall survival.

The receptor was isolated from a man aged 65-85 years with urothelial cancer. The sequencing used PBMCs, collected around atezolizumab (anti-PD-L1) treatment.

The CDR3 has the sequence CASSPQGSNTGELFF. The DNA sequence is given as TGTGCCAGCTCACCGCAGGGGTCGAACACCGGGGAGCTGTTTTTT. In this chain, TRBV18 is recombined with TRBJ2-2, with a tentative D gene TRBD1 over 6 matching bases. The germline V gene specifies KGHSH as CDR1 and LQKENI as CDR2. The CDR3 starts with the cysteine, ends with the phenylalanine, and has 15 residues. Only the CDR3 DNA is retained, 45 bases long and in frame from the first base. The V and J ends are trimmed by 3 bases and 0 bases, leaving 8 bases between them.